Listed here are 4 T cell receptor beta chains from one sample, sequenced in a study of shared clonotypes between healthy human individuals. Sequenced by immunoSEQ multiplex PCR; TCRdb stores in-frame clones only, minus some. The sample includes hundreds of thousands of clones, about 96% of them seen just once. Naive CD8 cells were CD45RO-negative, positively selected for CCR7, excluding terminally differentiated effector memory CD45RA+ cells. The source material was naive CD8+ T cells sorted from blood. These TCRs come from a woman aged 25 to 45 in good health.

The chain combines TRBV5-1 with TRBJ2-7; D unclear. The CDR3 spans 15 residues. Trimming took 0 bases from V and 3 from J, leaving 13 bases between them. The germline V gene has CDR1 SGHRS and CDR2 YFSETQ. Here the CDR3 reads CASSLVFQQNYEQYF. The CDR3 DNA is TGCGCCAGCAGCTTGGTTTTCCAACAGAACTACGAGCAGTACTTC. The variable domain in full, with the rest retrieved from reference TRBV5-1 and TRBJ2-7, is KAGVTQTPRYLIKTRGQQVTLSCSPISGHRSVSWYQQTPGQGLQFLFEYFSETQRNKGNFPGRFSGRQFSNSRSEMNVSTLELGDSALYLCASSLVFQQNYEQYFGPGTRLTVT.

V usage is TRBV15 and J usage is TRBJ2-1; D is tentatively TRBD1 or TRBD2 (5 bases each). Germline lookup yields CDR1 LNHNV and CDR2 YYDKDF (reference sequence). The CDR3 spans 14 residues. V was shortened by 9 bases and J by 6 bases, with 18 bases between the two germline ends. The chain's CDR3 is CATEFRGNGNEQFF. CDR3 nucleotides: TGTGCCACTGAATTCCGGGGCAACGGCAATGAGCAGTTCTTC.

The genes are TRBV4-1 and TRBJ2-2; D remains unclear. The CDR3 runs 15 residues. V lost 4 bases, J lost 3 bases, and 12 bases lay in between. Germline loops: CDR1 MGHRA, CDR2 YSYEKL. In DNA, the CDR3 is TGCGCCAGCAGCCTCGACCCTTTGGACACCGGGGAGCTGTTTTTT. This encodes CASSLDPLDTGELFF.

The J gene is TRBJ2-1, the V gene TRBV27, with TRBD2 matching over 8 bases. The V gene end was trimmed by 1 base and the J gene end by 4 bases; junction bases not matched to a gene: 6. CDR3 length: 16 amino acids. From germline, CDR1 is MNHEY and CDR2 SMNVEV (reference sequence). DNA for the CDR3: TGTGCCAGCAGTTTATTGCCGGGAGGGCGGTACAATGAGCAGTTCTTC. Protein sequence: CASSLLPGGRYNEQFF.